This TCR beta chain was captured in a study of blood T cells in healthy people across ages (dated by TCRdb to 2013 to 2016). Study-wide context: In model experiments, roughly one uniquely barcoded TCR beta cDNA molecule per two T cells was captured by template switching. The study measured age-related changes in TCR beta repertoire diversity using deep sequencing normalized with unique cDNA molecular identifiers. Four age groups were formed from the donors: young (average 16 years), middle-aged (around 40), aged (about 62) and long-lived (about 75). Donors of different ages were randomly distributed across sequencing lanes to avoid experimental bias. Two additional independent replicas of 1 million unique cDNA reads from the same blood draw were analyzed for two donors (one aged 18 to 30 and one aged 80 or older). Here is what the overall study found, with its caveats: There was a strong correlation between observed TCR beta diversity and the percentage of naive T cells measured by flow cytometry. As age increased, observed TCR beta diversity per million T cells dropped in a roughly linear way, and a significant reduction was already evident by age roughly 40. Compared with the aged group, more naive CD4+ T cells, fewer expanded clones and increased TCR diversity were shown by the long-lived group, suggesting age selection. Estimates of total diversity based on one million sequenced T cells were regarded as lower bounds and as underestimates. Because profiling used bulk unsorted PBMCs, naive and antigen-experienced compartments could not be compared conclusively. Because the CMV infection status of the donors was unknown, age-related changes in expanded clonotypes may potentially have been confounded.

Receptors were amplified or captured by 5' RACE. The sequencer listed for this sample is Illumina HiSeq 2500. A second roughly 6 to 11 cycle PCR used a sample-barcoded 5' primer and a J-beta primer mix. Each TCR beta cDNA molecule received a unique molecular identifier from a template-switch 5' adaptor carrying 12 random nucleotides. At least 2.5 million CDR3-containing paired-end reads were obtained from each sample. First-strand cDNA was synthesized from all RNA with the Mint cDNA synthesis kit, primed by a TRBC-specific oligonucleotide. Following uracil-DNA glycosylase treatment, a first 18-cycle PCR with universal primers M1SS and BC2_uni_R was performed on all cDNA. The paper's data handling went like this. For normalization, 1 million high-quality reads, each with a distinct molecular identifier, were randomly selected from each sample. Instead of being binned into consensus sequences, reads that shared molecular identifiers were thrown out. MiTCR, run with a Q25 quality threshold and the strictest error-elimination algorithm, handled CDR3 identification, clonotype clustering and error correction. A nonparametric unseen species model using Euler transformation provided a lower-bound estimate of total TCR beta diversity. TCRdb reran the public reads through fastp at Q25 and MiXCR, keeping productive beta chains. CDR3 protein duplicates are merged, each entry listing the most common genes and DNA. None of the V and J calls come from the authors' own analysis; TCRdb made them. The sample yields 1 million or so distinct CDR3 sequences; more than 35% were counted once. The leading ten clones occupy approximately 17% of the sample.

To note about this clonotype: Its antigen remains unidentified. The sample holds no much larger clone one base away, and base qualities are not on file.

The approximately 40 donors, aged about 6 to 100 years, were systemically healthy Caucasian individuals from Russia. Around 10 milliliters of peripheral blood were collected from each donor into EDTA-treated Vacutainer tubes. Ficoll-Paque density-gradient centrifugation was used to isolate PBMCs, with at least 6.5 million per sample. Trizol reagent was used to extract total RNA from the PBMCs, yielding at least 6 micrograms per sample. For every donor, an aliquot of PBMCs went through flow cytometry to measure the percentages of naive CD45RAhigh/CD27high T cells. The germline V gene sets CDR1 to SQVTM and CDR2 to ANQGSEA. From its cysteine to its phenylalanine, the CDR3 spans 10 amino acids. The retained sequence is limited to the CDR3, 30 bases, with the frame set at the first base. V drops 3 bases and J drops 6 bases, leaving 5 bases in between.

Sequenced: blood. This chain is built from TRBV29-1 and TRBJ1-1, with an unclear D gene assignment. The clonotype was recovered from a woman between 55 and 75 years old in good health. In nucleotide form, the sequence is TGCAGCGTTGACCAGTCTGAAGCTTTCTTT. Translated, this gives CSVDQSEAFF.